The 20 T cell receptor beta chains listed next were all sequenced from one sample in a study of somatic mutations in cytotoxic T cells in rheumatoid arthritis. Profiled with immunoSEQ multiplex PCR; TCRdb holds only in-frame clones, not every one. The table has 12,000 or so clones, roughly four fifths seen once. Specimen: CD8+ T cells sorted from blood. The receptors stem from a woman aged 55-75 years in good health.

The rearrangement uses TRBV18 and TRBJ1-3, with 12 bases identical to TRBD1. Trimming removed 3 bases from V and 0 bases from J; junction bases left unmatched: 9. This CDR3 contains 19 residues. Germline loops: CDR1 KGHSH, CDR2 LQKENI. This CDR3 reads CASSPPGTGGRDSGNTIYF. In DNA, the CDR3 is TGTGCCAGCTCACCTCCGGGGACAGGGGGCCGTGACTCTGGAAACACCATATATTTT.

The chain links TRBV4-3 to TRBJ1-6, with D hard to call. The CDR3 has 16 residues. V was trimmed by 4 bases and J by 2 bases, leaving 12 bases between them. Germline V gene sequence: CDR1 LGHNA, CDR2 YSLEER. CDR3 in amino acids: CASSRAEIAYNSPLHF. The CDR3 DNA reads as TGCGCCAGCAGCCGGGCTGAAATCGCCTATAATTCACCCCTCCACTTT.

The J gene is TRBJ2-5, the V gene TRBV7-2; tentative D call: TRBD2 (7 bases). CDR3 length: 16 amino acids. Germline-derived CDR1 and CDR2 are SGHTA and FQGNSA. V lost 1 base, J lost 1 base, and 13 bases lay in between. DNA for the CDR3: TGTGCCAGCAGCTTAGTAGGGGGGGCCTTCCAAGAGACCCAGTACTTC. Translation gives CASSLVGGAFQETQYF.

The gene calls are TRBV7-3 and TRBJ2-1; 12 bases agree with TRBD2. The CDR3 contains 20 residues. The ends lost 1 base at V and 4 bases at J; junction bases unmatched: 14. Per germline, CDR1 SGHTA and CDR2 FQGTGA. For the CDR3, the DNA is TGTGCCAGCAGCTTAAGGCTAGCGGGGGGGTCCCCCTACTCTTACAATGAGCAGTTCTTC. This encodes CASSLRLAGGSPYSYNEQFF.

V and J are TRBV11-2 and TRBJ2-3; TRBD2 matches at 9 bases. The CDR3 covers 16 residues. Unmatched junction bases numbered 5, after V lost 0 bases and J lost 4 bases. Germline V gives CDR1 SGHAT, CDR2 FQNNGV. The CDR3 loop is CASSLDLGGGADTQYF. The CDR3 DNA reads TGTGCCAGCAGCTTAGATCTGGGCGGGGGGGCAGATACGCAGTATTTT.

The chain is built from TRBV7-8 and TRBJ2-7; perhaps TRBD2 as D (6 bases). CDR1 is SGHVS, CDR2 FQNEAQ, per germline. The V end was cut by 0 bases, the J end by 2 bases, with 11 bases between. The CDR3 runs to 15 residues. The CDR3, as DNA: TGTGCCAGCAGCTTAGCATCTAGCGCGACCTACGAGCAGTACTTC. Its protein product is CASSLASSATYEQYF.

CDR3 loop: CASSFSNQPQHF. CDR3 nucleotides: TGTGCCAGTAGTTTCTCCAATCAGCCCCAGCATTTT. This rearrangement joins TRBV19 to TRBJ1-5; D is uncertain. The V end lost 5 bases, the J end lost 3 bases, and 5 bases lay between the germline ends. The CDR3 is 12 residues long. Germline V gene data show CDR1 as LNHDA and CDR2 as SQIVND (reference sequence).

The chain's CDR3 is CASSDPGTATNTGELFF. The CDR3, as DNA: TGTGCCAGCAGCGATCCCGGGACAGCTACGAACACCGGGGAGCTGTTTTTT. The V and J genes are TRBV9 and TRBJ2-2; 7 nucleotides align to TRBD1. CDR1 and CDR2 from the germline V gene are SGDLS and YYNGEE. CDR3 length: 17 amino acids. V dropped 3 bases and J dropped 0; count of bases not matched to a gene: 8.

V usage is TRBV2 and J usage is TRBJ2-4, with D tentatively TRBD2 (6 bases). The CDR3 consists of 16 residues. The germline V gene encodes CDR1 SNHLY and CDR2 FYNNEI. Trimming cost V 0 bases and J 0 bases, with 9 bases left between them. CDR3 loop: CASSEAGGLAKNIQYF. The CDR3 DNA reads TGTGCCAGCAGTGAAGCGGGGGGTCTAGCCAAAAACATTCAGTACTTC.

V and J are TRBV19 and TRBJ1-1; no reliable D call. V was cut by 3 bases and J by 3 bases, with 8 bases left in between. Germline V gene sequence: CDR1 LNHDA, CDR2 SQIVND (reference sequence). This CDR3 is built from 13 residues. CDR3 bases: TGTGCCAGTAGTATTTGGACTGACACTGAAGCTTTCTTT. It specifies CASSIWTDTEAFF.

The chain employs TRBV5-1 and TRBJ1-5; 8 bases are a match to TRBD1. CDR3 length: 15 residues. V trimming: 0 bases; J trimming: 2 bases; junction bases outside the gene matches: 1. CDR1 SGHRS and CDR2 YFSETQ come from the germline V gene. CDR3 DNA: TGCGCCAGCAGCTTGGCAGGGGGCGGCAATCAGCCCCAGCATTTT. It is translated as CASSLAGGGNQPQHF. Full variable domain (remainder filled in from reference TRBV5-1 and TRBJ1-5): KAGVTQTPRYLIKTRGQQVTLSCSPISGHRSVSWYQQTPGQGLQFLFEYFSETQRNKGNFPGRFSGRQFSNSRSEMNVSTLELGDSALYLCASSLAGGGNQPQHFGDGTRLSIL.

The table lists this clone with a few counts. The chain recombines TRBV5-6 with TRBJ2-7; a possible D gene is TRBD1 (6 bases). Per germline, CDR1 SGHDT and CDR2 YYEEEE. CDR3 length equals 12 residues. V lost 4 bases to trimming and J lost 6 bases, with 11 bases between them. In nucleotides, the CDR3 is TGTGCCAGCAGCCAACAGGGAAGCGAGCAGTACGTC. Its protein product is CASSQQGSEQYV.

There are a few counts of this clone. The chain has TRBV5-1 and TRBJ2-2, with TRBD1 identical over 9 bases. There are 17 residues in the CDR3. Per germline, CDR1 SGHRS and CDR2 YFSETQ. Unmatched junction bases numbered 8, after V lost 4 bases and J lost 1 base. This CDR3 is CASSTPKTGGNTGELFF. For the CDR3, the DNA is TGCGCCAGCAGCACCCCAAAGACAGGGGGGAACACCGGGGAGCTGTTTTTT.

Only a few counts were recorded for this clone. CDR3 nucleotide sequence: TGCAGCGTTGATGTTGTAAATGAGCAGTTCTTC. As protein: CSVDVVNEQFF. The chain has TRBV29-1 and TRBJ2-1; the D is unclear. With 3 bases removed from V and 7 bases from J, the gap between germline ends came to 7 bases. This CDR3 contains 11 residues. CDR1 is SQVTM and CDR2 is ANQGSEA in the germline V gene.

This rearrangement joins TRBV15 to TRBJ2-3; D call uncertain. CDR3 length: 17 amino acids. Trimming took 5 bases from V and 1 from J, leaving 19 bases between them. Germline V CDR1 and CDR2: LNHNV, YYDKDF (reference sequence). CDR3 sequence (DNA): TGTGCCACCAGCCCCCCCTTAGGAGAAGGTGGCACAGATACGCAGTATTTT. Amino acid sequence: CATSPPLGEGGTDTQYF.

This clone was detected once. V and J are TRBV7-8 and TRBJ2-1; TRBD2 matches at 12 bases. The CDR3 consists of 16 residues. The germline gives CDR1 SGHVS, CDR2 FQNEAQ. V lost 4 bases, J lost 4 bases, and 5 bases stayed unmatched. The CDR3 region is CASSSTSGGIYNEQFF. CDR3 nucleotides: TGTGCCAGCAGCTCCACTAGCGGGGGGATTTACAATGAGCAGTTCTTC.

V and J are TRBV27 and TRBJ2-3; D is perhaps TRBD2 (6 bases). Deletions cut 3 bases from V and 0 bases from J, with 19 bases between. Germline V gives CDR1 MNHEY, CDR2 SMNVEV (reference sequence). The length of the CDR3 is 18 residues. The CDR3 DNA reads as TGTGCCAGCAGTTTGAAAAGACTAGAAGTCGATAGCACAGATACGCAGTATTTT. Translating it yields CASSLKRLEVDSTDTQYF.

The chain is built from TRBV15 and TRBJ2-2; possible D gene TRBD2, 7 bases. The CDR3 runs 14 residues. Trimming removed 10 bases at V and 8 bases at J, with 20 bases between. Germline CDR1 is LNHNV and CDR2 is YYDKDF (reference sequence). CDR3 nucleotide sequence: TGTGCCAGCGGCGGGGGCTCGGTAACAGGGGAGCTGTTTTTT. This gives the protein CASGGGSVTGELFF.

The chain uses TRBV7-9 and TRBJ1-1; 7 bases fit TRBD1. The trim removed 4 bases at V and 3 bases at J, leaving 2 bases unmatched. This CDR3 spans 13 amino acids. Per germline, CDR1 SEHNR and CDR2 FQNEAQ (reference sequence). CDR3 nucleotides: TGTGCCAGCAGCTGGCAGGGGGACACTGAAGCTTTCTTT. This gives the protein CASSWQGDTEAFF.

V gene TRBV2 combines with J gene TRBJ2-5, with TRBD1 matching 11 bases. This CDR3 region has 15 residues. Germline V gives CDR1 SNHLY, CDR2 FYNNEI. Trimming took 6 bases from V and 2 from J; bases not matched to a gene: 5. The CDR3 region is CASSGGTGGQETQYF. CDR3 in DNA: TGTGCCAGCAGCGGCGGGACAGGGGGACAAGAGACCCAGTACTTC.